A selection of T cell receptor beta chains follows, all from one sample in a study of human T cells and chemical hapten exposure. A single record per CDR3 protein comes from TCRdb applying MiXCR to the RACE reads. The sample records 80,000 to 100,000 distinct CDR3 sequences, around an eighth being singletons. Here the sequenced sample was whole blood, taken in connection with sensitization to the hapten diphenylcyclopropenone (DPC). Every receptor here comes from a middle-aged woman with alopecia areata. Some clones in this sample may be carry-over from other donors' samples. The CDR3 runs from the conserved cysteine through the conserved F or W. A D gene is named only where the DNA matches it firmly. Expanded clones get a size class; other rows say once, few or many, or leave the size out.

size: many
D: TRBD2
J: TRBJ2-2
V: TRBV7-2
DNA: TGTGCCAGCAGCTTAGGAGCGGGAGAGAGGACCGGGGAGCTGTTTTTT
CDR3: CASSLGAGERTGELFF

size: many
D: TRBD1
J: TRBJ2-7
V: TRBV2
DNA: TGTGCCAGCAGTGCGACAGGGGCCTACGAGCAGTACTTC
CDR3: CASSATGAYEQYF

size: few
D: -
J: TRBJ2-1
V: TRBV7-2
DNA: TGTGCCAGCAGCTTAGCCAGTGTCGCTGCTACGGGGCACAATGAGCAGTTCTTC
CDR3: CASSLASVAATGHNEQFF

size: -
D: -
J: TRBJ1-2
V: TRBV7-2
DNA: TGTGCCAGCAGCTTGGGGGGCGGATGGACTAACTATGGCTACACCTTC
CDR3: CASSLGGGWTNYGYTF

size: -
D: -
J: TRBJ2-1
V: TRBV6-6
DNA: TGTGCCAGCAGTAAGGGTAGGCTCCACAATGAGCAGTTCTTC
CDR3: CASSKGRLHNEQFF

size: medium-sized
D: TRBD2
J: TRBJ2-1
V: TRBV6-2/TRBV6-3
DNA: TGTGCCAGCAGTTACCAGCGGGAGTACAATGAGCAGTTCTTC
CDR3: CASSYQREYNEQFF

size: many
D: -
J: TRBJ2-4
V: TRBV2
DNA: TGTGCCAGCAGTCGGGTGTCTGTCAAAAACATTCAGTACTTC
CDR3: CASSRVSVKNIQYF

size: many
D: -
J: TRBJ2-5
V: TRBV3-1
DNA: TGTGCCAGCAGCCAAGATCTTGGCACCCAAGAGACCCAGTACTTC
CDR3: CASSQDLGTQETQYF

size: few
D: TRBD2
J: TRBJ2-5
V: TRBV7-7
DNA: TGTGCTAGCAGCCCCGGGACTAGCGGGGGGACCCAGTACTTC
CDR3: CASSPGTSGGTQYF

size: few
D: -
J: TRBJ1-1
V: TRBV3-1
DNA: TGTGCCAGCAGCCCCACCGGGAGGAACACTGAAGCTTTCTTT
CDR3: CASSPTGRNTEAFF

size: -
D: TRBD2
J: TRBJ2-5
V: TRBV10-1
DNA: TGCGCTAGCAGCCGGTCCAGCGGGGCCATTCAAGAGACCCAGTACTTC
CDR3: CASSRSSGAIQETQYF

size: many
D: TRBD2
J: TRBJ2-3
V: TRBV12-3/TRBV12-4
DNA: TGTGCCAGCAGTTTTAGGCTAGCGGGAGAAGATACGCAGTATTTT
CDR3: CASSFRLAGEDTQYF

size: few
D: TRBD1
J: TRBJ2-4
V: TRBV14
DNA: TGTGCCAGCAGCCATGGGACAGCCCTAGCCAAAAACATTCAGTACTTC
CDR3: CASSHGTALAKNIQYF

size: -
D: -
J: TRBJ2-1
V: TRBV28
DNA: TGTGCCAGCAGTCTATCCAGTACGGAGCAGTTCTTC
CDR3: CASSLSSTEQFF

size: few
D: TRBD1
J: TRBJ1-1
V: TRBV18
DNA: TGTGCCAGCTCATCGCAGGGGGCGGAAGCTTTCTTT
CDR3: CASSSQGAEAFF

size: -
D: -
J: TRBJ2-1
V: TRBV6-2/TRBV6-3
DNA: TGTGCCAGCAGGAATCCGGGGTACTTGCAGTTCTTC
CDR3: CASRNPGYLQFF

size: many
D: -
J: TRBJ1-1
V: TRBV14
DNA: TGTGCCAGCAGCCAACCTTGGGGACCTTACACTGAAGCTTTCTTT
CDR3: CASSQPWGPYTEAFF

size: -
D: -
J: TRBJ2-2
V: TRBV10-3
DNA: TGTGCCACCTTGGGGGAGCCGGGCACCGGGGAGCTGTTTTTT
CDR3: CATLGEPGTGELFF

size: -
D: TRBD2
J: TRBJ2-1
V: TRBV6-1
DNA: TGTGCCAGCAGTGAAGATACTAGCGGGACGGGGGAGCAGTTCTTC
CDR3: CASSEDTSGTGEQFF

size: few
D: -
J: TRBJ2-4
V: TRBV24-1
DNA: TGTGCCACCAGTGATTCCGCCCAAAACATTCAGTACTTC
CDR3: CATSDSAQNIQYF

size: few
D: TRBD1
J: TRBJ1-1
V: TRBV28
DNA: TGTGCCAGCAGTGAGCAGGGGGCTTTGGCTTTCTTT
CDR3: CASSEQGALAFF

size: -
D: TRBD1
J: TRBJ1-5
V: TRBV28
DNA: TGTGCCAGCAGAGGACAGGGTGGGTATCAGCCCCAGCATTTT
CDR3: CASRGQGGYQPQHF

size: -
D: TRBD2
J: TRBJ2-3
V: TRBV20-1
DNA: TGCAGTGCCCATTCTAGACTAGCGGGGAGCACAGATACGCAGTATTTT
CDR3: CSAHSRLAGSTDTQYF

size: few
D: -
J: TRBJ1-5
V: TRBV6-6
DNA: TGTGCCAGCAGCTCAACAGGGAAGAGGGAGCCCCAGCATTTT
CDR3: CASSSTGKREPQHF

size: many
D: TRBD1
J: TRBJ2-5
V: TRBV6-2/TRBV6-3
DNA: TGTGCCAGCACCCCCAGGGGGCACGCGGAGACCCAGTACTTC
CDR3: CASTPRGHAETQYF

size: -
D: TRBD1
J: TRBJ2-5
V: TRBV29-1
DNA: TGCAGCGTGGCACAGGGGGCGGGAGAGACCCAGTACTTC
CDR3: CSVAQGAGETQYF

size: many
D: -
J: TRBJ1-6
V: TRBV7-9
DNA: TGTGCCAGCAGCTTACGTCCAGGGCCCGGCGGTAGCTCCTATAATTCACCCCTCCACTTT
CDR3: CASSLRPGPGGSSYNSPLHF

size: -
D: TRBD2
J: TRBJ2-1
V: TRBV7-9
DNA: TGTGCCAGCAGCTCCCGGACTAGCGGGAATGAGCAGTTCTTC
CDR3: CASSSRTSGNEQFF

size: -
D: -
J: TRBJ2-2
V: TRBV27
DNA: TGTGCCAGCAGAGGCAGCGCGAACACCGGGGAGCTGTTTTTT
CDR3: CASRGSANTGELFF

size: many
D: -
J: TRBJ1-1
V: TRBV28
DNA: TGTGCCAGCAGTTTATGGACCTTAAAATCGAACACTGAAGCTTTCTTT
CDR3: CASSLWTLKSNTEAFF

size: -
D: -
J: TRBJ2-1
V: TRBV19
DNA: TGTGCCAGTAGTTTATTTGGGGGAGAGCAGTTCTTC
CDR3: CASSLFGGEQFF

size: -
D: -
J: TRBJ2-3
V: TRBV29-1
DNA: TGCAGCGTTGAGGTGGAGACCACAGATACGCAGTATTTT
CDR3: CSVEVETTDTQYF

size: -
D: -
J: TRBJ2-7
V: TRBV9
DNA: TGTGCCAGCAGCGTAGGCACAGGGATAGCCTACGAGCAGTACTTC
CDR3: CASSVGTGIAYEQYF

size: few
D: TRBD1
J: TRBJ1-6
V: TRBV19
DNA: TGTGCCAGTTCCCCACCGGGACAGGGAATGAATTCACCCCTCCACTTT
CDR3: CASSPPGQGMNSPLHF

size: -
D: TRBD1
J: TRBJ1-5
V: TRBV6-2/TRBV6-3
DNA: TGTGCCAGCAGCCCACTTTACAGGGGAGATCAGCCCCAGCATTTT
CDR3: CASSPLYRGDQPQHF

size: many
D: -
J: TRBJ1-2
V: TRBV27
DNA: TGTGCCAGCAGTCCCCGGACGGCTTATGGCTACACCTTC
CDR3: CASSPRTAYGYTF

size: few
D: -
J: TRBJ2-3
V: TRBV12-3/TRBV12-4
DNA: TGTGCCAGCAGCCCTCAATCCACGGATACGCAGTATTTT
CDR3: CASSPQSTDTQYF

size: many
D: TRBD2
J: TRBJ2-5
V: TRBV4-2
DNA: TGTGCCAGCAGCCAAGCCAGACGACTAGCGGGAGACCCACAAGAGACCCAGTACTTC
CDR3: CASSQARRLAGDPQETQYF

size: few
D: -
J: TRBJ1-2
V: TRBV5-4
DNA: TGTGCCAGCAGCTTGGGGGCCGGGGAGGGGATCTATGGCTACACCTTC
CDR3: CASSLGAGEGIYGYTF

size: many
D: -
J: TRBJ2-7
V: TRBV28
DNA: TGTGCCAGCAGTTTAAGAGGGTTCGAGCAGTACTTC
CDR3: CASSLRGFEQYF

size: few
D: -
J: TRBJ2-1
V: TRBV3-1
DNA: TGTGCCAGCAGCCAAGTTCTAGTCGGGAGTGAGCAGTTCTTC
CDR3: CASSQVLVGSEQFF

size: many
D: -
J: TRBJ1-1
V: TRBV28
DNA: TGTGCCAGCAGTCCCGGGTGGGGGGGCGTCAAAGCTTTCTTT
CDR3: CASSPGWGGVKAFF

size: few
D: -
J: TRBJ2-7
V: TRBV18
DNA: TGTGCCAGCTCACCACCATCGGGCGGGGAGGACGAGCAGTACTTC
CDR3: CASSPPSGGEDEQYF

size: many
D: -
J: TRBJ1-1
V: TRBV18
DNA: TGTGCCAGCTCACCGAGATACACTGAAGCTTTCTTT
CDR3: CASSPRYTEAFF

size: few
D: TRBD2
J: TRBJ2-1
V: TRBV9
DNA: TGTGCCAGCAGCGCTAGCGGGAGCGAGCAGTTCTTC
CDR3: CASSASGSEQFF

size: few
D: TRBD1
J: TRBJ1-2
V: TRBV20-1
DNA: TGCAGTGCTCTTCCGACAGGGGTTCAATTTAACTATGGCTACACCTTC
CDR3: CSALPTGVQFNYGYTF

size: -
D: -
J: TRBJ1-6
V: TRBV2
DNA: TGTGCCAGCAGCGAGAGAGGTTCGGACAGTTCTTCACCCCTCCACTTT
CDR3: CASSERGSDSSSPLHF

size: few
D: TRBD2
J: TRBJ2-3
V: TRBV5-1
DNA: TGCGCCAGCAGCCCGAGGACTAGCGGGAGGTGGACAGATACGCAGTATTTT
CDR3: CASSPRTSGRWTDTQYF

size: few
D: -
J: TRBJ1-6
V: TRBV20-1
DNA: TGCAGTGCGCCAGATACTATTAATTCACCCCTCCACTTT
CDR3: CSAPDTINSPLHF

size: -
D: -
J: TRBJ2-1
V: TRBV7-2
DNA: TGTGCCAGCAGCTTAGATCAGGGGAACAATGAGCAGTTCTTC
CDR3: CASSLDQGNNEQFF

size: once
D: -
J: TRBJ2-2
V: TRBV4-1
DNA: TGCGCCAGCAGCAACCGGGACCGAGTCACCGGGGAGCTGTTTTTT
CDR3: CASSNRDRVTGELFF

size: many
D: TRBD1
J: TRBJ1-2
V: TRBV18
DNA: TGTGCCAGCTCACCGTTAGGAAGGGACAGGAGAGATGGCTACACCTTC
CDR3: CASSPLGRDRRDGYTF

size: few
D: TRBD1
J: TRBJ2-6
V: TRBV6-5
DNA: TGTGCCAGCACCCTAGGGACAGGGGGCGCTGGGGCCAACGTCCTGACTTTC
CDR3: CASTLGTGGAGANVLTF

size: -
D: -
J: TRBJ2-7
V: TRBV7-6
DNA: TGTGCCAGCAGCTTAGAGGGAGGGGGCGAGCAGTACTTC
CDR3: CASSLEGGGEQYF

size: many
D: -
J: TRBJ2-2
V: TRBV7-8
DNA: TGTGCCAGCAGCCTGGCAGAGACTAGGGTCACCGGGGAGCTGTTTTTT
CDR3: CASSLAETRVTGELFF

size: -
D: -
J: TRBJ2-3
V: TRBV6-5
DNA: TGTGTCATTCCACGCGAGGACTACACAGATACGCAGTATTTT
CDR3: CVIPREDYTDTQYF

size: few
D: -
J: TRBJ1-6
V: TRBV27
DNA: TGTGCCAGCAGTTTAGGGCAGTCAAATTCACCCCTCCACTTT
CDR3: CASSLGQSNSPLHF